The T cell receptor beta chain described here comes from a study of blood T cell repertoires in COVID-19. Whole-study context: COVID-19 samples, acute and convalescent, were from the United States, Italy and Spain. Sample material is recorded as cDNA or gDNA derived from T cells, B-cell-depleted T cells, or PBMCs.

Trimming cost V 3 bases and J 5 bases; bases outside gene matches: 8. From germline, CDR1 is LNHNV and CDR2 YYDKDF (reference sequence). The CDR3 is made up of 16 amino acids. Authors' data handling: Using reference gene primer amplification, nucleated cell counts were estimated. TCRdb's table, derived via immunoSEQ multiplex PCR, lists solely in-frame clones and lacks some. V and J calls and clone size are copied from that table; D and trimming were computed from the DNA. Of around 130,000 clones listed, 80% to 90% are singletons. This TCR came from a man in his 70s with active or convalescent COVID-19. Sequencing input: peripheral blood. The chain uses TRBV15 and TRBJ2-5, with 11 bases aligning to TRBD1. The CDR3 spells CATSSWTGGGSETQYF. The CDR3 coding sequence is TGTGCCACCAGCAGTTGGACAGGGGGCGGTTCGGAGACCCAGTACTTC.